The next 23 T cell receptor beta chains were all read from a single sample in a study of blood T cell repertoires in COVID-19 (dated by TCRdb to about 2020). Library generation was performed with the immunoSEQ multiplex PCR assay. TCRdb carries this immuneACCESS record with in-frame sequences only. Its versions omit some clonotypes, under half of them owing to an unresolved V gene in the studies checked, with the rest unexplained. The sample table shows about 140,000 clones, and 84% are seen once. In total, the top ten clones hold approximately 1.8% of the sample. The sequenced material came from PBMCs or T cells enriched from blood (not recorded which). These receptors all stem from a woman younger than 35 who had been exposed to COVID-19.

CDR3 coding DNA: TGCGCCAGCAGCCGTGTACGGTATTCCCAGGGCCCTCGCTCGTTCTTC. As protein: CASSRVRYSQGPRSFF. The gene calls are TRBV4-1 and TRBJ2-1, with TRBD1 as a possible D gene (5 bases). The CDR3 sequence is 16 residues long. V was pared by 4 bases and J by 15 bases, with 28 bases between. CDR1 and CDR2 from the germline V gene are MGHRA and YSYEKL.

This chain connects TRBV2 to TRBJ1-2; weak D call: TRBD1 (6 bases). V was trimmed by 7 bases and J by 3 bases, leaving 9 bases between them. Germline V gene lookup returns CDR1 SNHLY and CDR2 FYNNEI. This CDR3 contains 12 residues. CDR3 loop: CASNREDYGYTF. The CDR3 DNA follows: TGTGCCAGCAACAGGGAAGACTATGGCTACACCTTC.

In DNA form, the CDR3 reads TGTGCCAGCTCACCGGCCTCTGGGGCCAACGTCCTGACTTTC. It codes for CASSPASGANVLTF. The chain carries TRBV18 and TRBJ2-6, with unresolved D. The CDR3 is made up of 14 amino acids. With 3 bases removed from V and 0 bases from J, the gap between germline ends came to 3 bases. Per the germline V gene, CDR1 is KGHSH and CDR2 is LQKENI.

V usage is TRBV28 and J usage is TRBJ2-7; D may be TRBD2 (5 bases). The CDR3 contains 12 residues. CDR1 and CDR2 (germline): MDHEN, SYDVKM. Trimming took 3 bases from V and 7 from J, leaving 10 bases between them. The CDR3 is CASSFFGVEQYF. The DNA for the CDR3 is TGTGCCAGCAGTTTTTTCGGGGTTGAGCAGTACTTC.

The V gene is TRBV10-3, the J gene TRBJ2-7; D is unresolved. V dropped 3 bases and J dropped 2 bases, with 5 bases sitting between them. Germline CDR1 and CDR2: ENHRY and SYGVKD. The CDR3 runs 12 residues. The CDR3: CAISDTTYEQYF. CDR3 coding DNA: TGTGCCATCAGTGACACAACCTACGAGCAGTACTTC.

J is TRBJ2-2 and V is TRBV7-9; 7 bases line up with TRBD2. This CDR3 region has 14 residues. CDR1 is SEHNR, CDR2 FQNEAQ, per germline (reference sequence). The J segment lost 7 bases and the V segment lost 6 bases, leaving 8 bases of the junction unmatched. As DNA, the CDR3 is TGTGCCAGCAGACGGACTAGTTTTGACGGGGAGCTGTTTTTT. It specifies CASRRTSFDGELFF.

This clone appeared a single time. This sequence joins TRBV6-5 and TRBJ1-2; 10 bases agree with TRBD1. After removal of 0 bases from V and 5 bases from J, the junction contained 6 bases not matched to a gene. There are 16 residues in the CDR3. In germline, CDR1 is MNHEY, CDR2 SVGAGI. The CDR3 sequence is CASSYSGTGVGYGYTF. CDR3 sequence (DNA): TGTGCCAGCAGTTACTCCGGGACAGGGGTAGGGTATGGCTACACCTTC.

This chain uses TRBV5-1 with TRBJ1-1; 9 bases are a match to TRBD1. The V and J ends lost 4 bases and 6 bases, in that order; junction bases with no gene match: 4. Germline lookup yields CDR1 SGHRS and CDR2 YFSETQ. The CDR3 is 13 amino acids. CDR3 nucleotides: TGCGCCAGCAGCAAGGGACAGGGCTCTGAAGCTTTCTTT. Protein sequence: CASSKGQGSEAFF.

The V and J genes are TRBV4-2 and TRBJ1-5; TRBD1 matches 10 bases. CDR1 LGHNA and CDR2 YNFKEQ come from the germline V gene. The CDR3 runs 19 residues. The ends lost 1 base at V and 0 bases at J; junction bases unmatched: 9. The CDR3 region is CASSQGGTGDLNSNQPQHF. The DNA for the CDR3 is TGTGCCAGCAGCCAAGGCGGGACAGGGGACCTTAATAGCAATCAGCCCCAGCATTTT.

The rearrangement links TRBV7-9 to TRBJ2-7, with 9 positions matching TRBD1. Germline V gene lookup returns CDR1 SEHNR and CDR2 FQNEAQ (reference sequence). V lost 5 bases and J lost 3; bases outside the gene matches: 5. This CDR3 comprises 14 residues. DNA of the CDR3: TGTGCCAGCAGCCAGACAGGGGGTGTCTACGAGCAGTACTTC. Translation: CASSQTGGVYEQYF.

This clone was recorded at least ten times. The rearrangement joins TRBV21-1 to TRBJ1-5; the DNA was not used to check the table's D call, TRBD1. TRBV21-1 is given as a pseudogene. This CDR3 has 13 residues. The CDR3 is CASSQALNQPQHF. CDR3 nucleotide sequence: TGTGCCAGCTCACAGGCGCTCAATCAGCCCCAGCATTTT.

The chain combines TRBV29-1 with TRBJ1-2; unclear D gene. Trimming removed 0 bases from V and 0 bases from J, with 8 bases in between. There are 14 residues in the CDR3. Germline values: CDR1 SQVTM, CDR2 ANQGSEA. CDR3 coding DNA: TGCAGCGTTGAAGACGTAGTTTCTAACTATGGCTACACCTTC. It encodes CSVEDVVSNYGYTF.

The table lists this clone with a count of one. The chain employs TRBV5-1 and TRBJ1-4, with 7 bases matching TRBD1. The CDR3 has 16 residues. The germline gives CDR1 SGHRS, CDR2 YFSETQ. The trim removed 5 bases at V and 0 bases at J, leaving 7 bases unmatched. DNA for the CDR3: TGCGCCAGCAGGTCAGGGGGATTCGCAACTAATGAAAAACTGTTTTTT. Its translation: CASRSGGFATNEKLFF.

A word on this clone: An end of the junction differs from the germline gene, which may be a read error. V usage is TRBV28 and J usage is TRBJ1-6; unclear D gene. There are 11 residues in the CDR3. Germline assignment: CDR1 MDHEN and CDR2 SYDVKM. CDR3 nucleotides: TGTGCCAGCAGTTTTAATCCACCCCTCCACTTT. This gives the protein CASSFNPPLHF.

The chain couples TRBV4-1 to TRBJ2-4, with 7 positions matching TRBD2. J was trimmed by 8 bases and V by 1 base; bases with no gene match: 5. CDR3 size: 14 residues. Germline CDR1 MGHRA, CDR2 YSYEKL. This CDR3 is CASSQVSGVDIQYF. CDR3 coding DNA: TGCGCCAGCAGCCAAGTAAGCGGGGTCGACATTCAGTACTTC.

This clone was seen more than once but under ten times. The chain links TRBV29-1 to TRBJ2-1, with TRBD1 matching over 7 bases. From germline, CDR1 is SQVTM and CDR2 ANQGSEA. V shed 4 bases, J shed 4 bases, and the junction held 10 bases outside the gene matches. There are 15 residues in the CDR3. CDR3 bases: TGCAGCGTTGGCCGGGACAGCGTAAGATACAATGAGCAGTTCTTC. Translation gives CSVGRDSVRYNEQFF.

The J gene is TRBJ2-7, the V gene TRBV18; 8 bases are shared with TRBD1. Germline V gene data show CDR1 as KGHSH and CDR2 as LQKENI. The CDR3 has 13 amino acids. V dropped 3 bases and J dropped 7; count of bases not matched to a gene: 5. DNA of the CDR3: TGTGCCAGCTCACCCGATCAGGGGGCGGAGCAGTACTTC. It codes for CASSPDQGAEQYF.

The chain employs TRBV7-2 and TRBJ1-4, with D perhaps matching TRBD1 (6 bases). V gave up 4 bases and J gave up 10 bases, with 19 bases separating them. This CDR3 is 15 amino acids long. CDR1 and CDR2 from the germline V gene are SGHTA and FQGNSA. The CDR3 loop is CASSSSTGQQGKLFF. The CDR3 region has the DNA TGTGCCAGCAGCTCATCTACGGGACAACAGGGAAAACTGTTTTTT.

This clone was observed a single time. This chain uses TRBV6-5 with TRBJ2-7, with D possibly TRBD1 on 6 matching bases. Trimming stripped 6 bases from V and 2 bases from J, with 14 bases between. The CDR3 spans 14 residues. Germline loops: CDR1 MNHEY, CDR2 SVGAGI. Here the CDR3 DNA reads TGTGCCAGCAGCCCACAGGGTAGGGCCTACGAGCAGTACTTC. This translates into CASSPQGRAYEQYF.

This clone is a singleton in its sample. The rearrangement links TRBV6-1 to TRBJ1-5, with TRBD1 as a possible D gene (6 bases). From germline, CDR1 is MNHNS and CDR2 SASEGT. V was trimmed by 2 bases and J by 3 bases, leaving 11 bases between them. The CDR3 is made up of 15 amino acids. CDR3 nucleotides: TGTGCCAGCAGTGAACAGACAGGCCTCAATCAGCCCCAGCATTTT. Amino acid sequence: CASSEQTGLNQPQHF.

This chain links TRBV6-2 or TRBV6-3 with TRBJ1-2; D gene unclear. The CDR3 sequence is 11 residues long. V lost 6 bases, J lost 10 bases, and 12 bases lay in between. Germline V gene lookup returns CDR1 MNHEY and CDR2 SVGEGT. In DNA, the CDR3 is TGTGCCAGCAGCTTCAGTTATTACTACACCTTC. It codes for CASSFSYYYTF.

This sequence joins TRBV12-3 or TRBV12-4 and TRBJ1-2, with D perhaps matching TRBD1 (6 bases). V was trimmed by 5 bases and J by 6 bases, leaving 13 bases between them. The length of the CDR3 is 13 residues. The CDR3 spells CASSLDRWHGYTF. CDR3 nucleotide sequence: TGTGCCAGCAGTCTCGACAGGTGGCATGGCTACACCTTC.

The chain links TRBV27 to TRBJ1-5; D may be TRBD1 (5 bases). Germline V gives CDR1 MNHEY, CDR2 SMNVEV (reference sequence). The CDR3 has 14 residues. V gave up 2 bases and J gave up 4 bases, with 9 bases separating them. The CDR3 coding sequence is TGTGCCAGCAGTTTAGGGGGGGGGAATCAGCCCCAGCATTTT. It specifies CASSLGGGNQPQHF.